These T cell receptor beta chains were read from a single sample in a study of blood T cells in healthy people across ages. TCRdb re-analysed the 5' RACE reads in MiXCR, keeping a single row per CDR3 protein. The profile covers approximately 1.5 million distinct CDR3 sequences, with 35% to 45% appearing a single time and under 5% taken by the ten largest. The sample consisted of blood. The source of these receptors is a woman aged 18-29 years in good health. CDR3s include the opening cysteine and the closing phenylalanine or tryptophan. The order of the fields is J gene, clone size, V gene, CDR3 protein. Only part of the rows carry a size: once, few, many, or a class if the clone is expanded.

j_gene: TRBJ2-3
abundance: few
v_gene: TRBV20-1
CDR3aa: CSASSGGSTDTQYF

j_gene: TRBJ2-5
abundance: .
v_gene: TRBV18
CDR3aa: CASSPLGLAVQETQYF

j_gene: TRBJ2-5
abundance: .
v_gene: TRBV28
CDR3aa: CASSFFGTGVKTQYF

j_gene: TRBJ2-7
abundance: .
v_gene: TRBV4-1
CDR3aa: CASSPPGRANEQYF

j_gene: TRBJ2-7
abundance: few
v_gene: TRBV7-2
CDR3aa: CASSLVGGTAYEQYF

j_gene: .
abundance: .
v_gene: TRBV18
CDR3aa: CASWGGGPSYEQYF

j_gene: TRBJ2-3
abundance: few
v_gene: TRBV7-8
CDR3aa: CASSLSRQGTDTQYF

j_gene: TRBJ1-3
abundance: once
v_gene: TRBV7-9
CDR3aa: CASSPLNSGNTIYF

j_gene: TRBJ2-1
abundance: .
v_gene: TRBV5-5
CDR3aa: CASSLTPSVSGSRGEQFF

j_gene: TRBJ2-3
abundance: .
v_gene: TRBV29-1
CDR3aa: CSVEQGGVGTDTQYF

j_gene: TRBJ2-2
abundance: few
v_gene: TRBV20-1
CDR3aa: CSARDPQRGSGELFF

j_gene: TRBJ2-3
abundance: few
v_gene: TRBV12-3/TRBV12-4
CDR3aa: CASSFSPDRGADTQYF

j_gene: TRBJ2-1
abundance: .
v_gene: TRBV27
CDR3aa: CASSVKFGAGGLNEQFF

j_gene: TRBJ2-7
abundance: .
v_gene: TRBV7-2
CDR3aa: CASSLSRASSYEQYF

j_gene: TRBJ2-1
abundance: .
v_gene: TRBV10-2
CDR3aa: CASRKGTAGEETQFF

j_gene: TRBJ2-1
abundance: few
v_gene: TRBV20-1
CDR3aa: CSAGPGLAGEQFF

j_gene: TRBJ2-1
abundance: few
v_gene: TRBV28
CDR3aa: CASRSLAGVNEQFF

j_gene: TRBJ2-1
abundance: few
v_gene: TRBV3-1
CDR3aa: CASSQHGTSGYNEQFF

j_gene: TRBJ2-3
abundance: few
v_gene: TRBV3-1
CDR3aa: CASSHERANTDTQYF

j_gene: TRBJ2-1
abundance: once
v_gene: TRBV28
CDR3aa: CASSRVAVTYNEQFF

j_gene: TRBJ2-3
abundance: .
v_gene: TRBV5-8
CDR3aa: CASIDSRGTGTTDTQYF

j_gene: TRBJ2-2
abundance: few
v_gene: TRBV15
CDR3aa: CATSRDYTGELFF

j_gene: TRBJ1-1
abundance: few
v_gene: TRBV6-5
CDR3aa: CASSYSGGANTEAFF

j_gene: TRBJ2-3
abundance: once
v_gene: TRBV28
CDR3aa: CASRHRDRFIDTQYF

j_gene: TRBJ1-2
abundance: .
v_gene: TRBV13
CDR3aa: CASSSRGAAEASYGYTF

j_gene: TRBJ2-2
abundance: .
v_gene: TRBV5-1
CDR3aa: CASTPTQGRGHTSNTGELFF

j_gene: TRBJ1-2
abundance: few
v_gene: TRBV2
CDR3aa: CASNGNNYGYTF

j_gene: TRBJ1-2
abundance: many
v_gene: TRBV4-3
CDR3aa: CASSQAPPRNSMGYTF

j_gene: TRBJ2-1
abundance: .
v_gene: TRBV28
CDR3aa: CASSSPRGSGRANEQFF

j_gene: TRBJ2-1
abundance: few
v_gene: TRBV5-8
CDR3aa: CASSYFSGRAINEQFF

j_gene: TRBJ2-5
abundance: few
v_gene: TRBV9
CDR3aa: CASSVRDGGQETQYF

j_gene: TRBJ2-1
abundance: few
v_gene: TRBV4-2
CDR3aa: CASSQVGDPGNEQFF

j_gene: TRBJ2-2
abundance: .
v_gene: TRBV9
CDR3aa: CASSTGEGAHIGELFF

j_gene: TRBJ2-3
abundance: .
v_gene: TRBV2
CDR3aa: CASRGQGARTDTQYF

j_gene: .
abundance: once
v_gene: TRBV10-3
CDR3aa: CAISEGEHNEQYF

j_gene: TRBJ2-1
abundance: few
v_gene: TRBV11-2
CDR3aa: CASSLASGLGNEQFF

j_gene: TRBJ2-5
abundance: .
v_gene: TRBV11-2
CDR3aa: CASSTGWETQYF

j_gene: TRBJ1-5
abundance: .
v_gene: TRBV7-2
CDR3aa: CASSLVTYRGYQPQHF

j_gene: TRBJ2-7
abundance: .
v_gene: TRBV12-3/TRBV12-4
CDR3aa: CASSGGGTVVSYEQYF

j_gene: TRBJ1-1
abundance: .
v_gene: TRBV3-1
CDR3aa: CASSPEAVGGVEAFF

j_gene: TRBJ2-7
abundance: .
v_gene: TRBV7-9
CDR3aa: CASSAVGQPYEQYF